In its sample, the clone carrying this T cell receptor (beta chain) was seen many times. Antigen unknown. The record originates from a study of early T cells in non-severe SARS-CoV-2 infection. About the study: Sequencing targeted bulk RNA from unsorted whole blood, leaving chains unpaired.

The CDR3 has 18 amino acids. V lost 4 bases, J lost 1 base, and 6 bases stayed unmatched. The V gene's germline CDR1 is LGHNA and CDR2 YSLEER. The TCR library protocol was used to attach unique molecular identifiers. These identifiers were attached to individual cDNA molecules. TCRdb called the 5' RACE reads again in MiXCR, with one record for every CDR3 protein. The profile shows tens of thousands of distinct CDR3 sequences, around 10% of them singletons. Whole-study results and caveats: VDJdb matches were skewed toward anti-spike CD8 T cell responses.

Sequenced material: whole blood, taken at baseline. The TCR sequence derives from an adult who was a healthcare worker with PCR-confirmed SARS-CoV-2 infection or an uninfected control (not recorded which). The chain carries TRBV4-3 and TRBJ2-1; 14 bases are shared with TRBD2. Here the CDR3 reads CASSLGLAGGRSYNEQFF. For the CDR3, the DNA is TGCGCCAGCAGCCTAGGACTAGCGGGGGGCCGTTCCTACAATGAGCAGTTCTTC.